This paragraph covers one T cell receptor beta chain sequence. Its specific antigen is unknown. Base qualities are not at hand, and no much larger clone is one base apart. The study tested focal radiation therapy combined with CTLA-4 blockade (ipilimumab) in patients with chemo-refractory metastatic non-small-cell lung cancer. The data belong to a study of radiotherapy plus CTLA-4 blockade in lung cancer (dated by TCRdb to 2016 to 2019). Background on the whole study: Objective responses were observed in 15% to 20% of enrolled patients, and disease control was achieved in around 30%.

Deletion took 6 bases off V and 0 bases off J, with a span of 12 bases between the germline ends. CDR1 LNHDA and CDR2 SQIVND are derived from the germline V gene (reference sequence). From cysteine to phenylalanine, the CDR3 is 15 amino acids long. The CDR3 DNA has 45 bases and is translated from base 1. General study outcomes and caveats: The strongest predictors of response were reported to be early dynamic shifts in blood T cell clones along with a rise in serum interferon-beta following radiation. TCR clones derived from tumors expanded in peripheral blood after treatment with radiotherapy and ipilimumab.

Library preparation employed the immunoSEQ multiplex PCR assay. The source is immuneACCESS, and TCRdb retained only in-frame sequences with V and J called. Part of the clones is not carried over; for the studies checked, unresolved V genes explain less than half of this, and the remainder is unexplained. The sample table lists about 31,000 clones, more than 75% of them with a count of one. The ten largest clones add up to 6.5% to 8.5% of the sample. Sequenced material: peripheral blood, taken from a patient treated with radiotherapy plus ipilimumab. The TCR sequence derives from a human donor with non-small cell lung cancer who had stable disease on radiotherapy plus ipilimumab. This chain joins TRBV19 to TRBJ1-5; the best D guess is TRBD1, with 5 bases matching. The CDR3 amino acid sequence is: CASSSDSYSNQPQHF. The nucleotide sequence reads TGTGCCAGTAGCAGTGACAGTTATAGCAATCAGCCCCAGCATTTT.